The 3 T cell receptor beta chains in this list originate from one sample, sequenced in a study of blood T cell repertoires in COVID-19. The repertoire was sequenced with immunoSEQ multiplex PCR; TCRdb's copy has only in-frame clones and lacks some. The sample lists around 150,000 clones, around four fifths occurring once. Specimen: peripheral blood. These receptors were collected from a woman aged 80 or over with acute or convalescent COVID-19.

J is TRBJ2-3 and V is TRBV4-2; 8 nucleotides line up with TRBD2. The CDR3 runs 15 residues. CDR1 is LGHNA, CDR2 YNFKEQ, per germline. The J segment lost 2 bases and the V segment lost 4 bases, leaving 5 bases of the junction unmatched. Here the CDR3 reads CASSPGLAITDTQYF. The CDR3 DNA reads as TGTGCCAGCAGCCCCGGACTAGCCATCACAGATACGCAGTATTTT.

The rearrangement joins TRBV18 to TRBJ2-1; possible D gene TRBD1, 6 bases. Germline V gene data show CDR1 as KGHSH and CDR2 as LQKENI. This CDR3 has 14 amino acids. Trimming stripped 3 bases from V and 3 bases from J, with 9 bases between. CDR3 amino acids: CASSPTTGYNEQFF. The CDR3 nucleotides read TGTGCCAGCTCACCCACGACAGGCTACAATGAGCAGTTCTTC. The whole variable domain, filled in from reference TRBV18 and TRBJ2-1, reads NAGVMQNPRHLVRRRGQEARLRCSPMKGHSHVYWYRQLPEEGLKFMVYLQKENIIDESGMPKERFSAEFPKEGPSILRIQQVVRGDSAAYFCASSPTTGYNEQFFGPGTRLTVL.

This clone was recorded a few times. The gene calls are TRBV19 and TRBJ1-3; no definite D call. There are 16 residues in the CDR3. V was pared by 9 bases and J by 0 bases, with 18 bases between. Germline CDR1 is LNHDA and CDR2 is SQIVND (reference sequence). The CDR3 bases are TGTGCCAGCGGAGGTCCTAGGGAGAGCTCTGGAAACACCATATATTTT. Translating it yields CASGGPRESSGNTIYF. The whole variable domain, filled in from reference TRBV19 and TRBJ1-3, reads DGGITQSPKYLFRKEGQNVTLSCEQNLNHDAMYWYRQDPGQGLRLIYYSQIVNDFQKGDIAEGYSVSREKKESFPLTVTSAQKNPTAFYLCASGGPRESSGNTIYFGEGSWLTVV.